One sample yielded the 8 T cell receptor beta chains listed below, sequenced in a study of T cells in Graves' hyperthyroidism and ophthalmopathy (dated by TCRdb to between 2018 and 2021). The library relied on multiplex PCR. Data came from an Illumina HiSeq 2000. Amplification of TCR beta CDR3 regions was carried out from RNA transcripts. The TCR CDR3 was subjected to a first round of RT-PCR using the HTBI primer set and the Qiagen OneStep RT-PCR kit. TCRdb applied fastp at Q25 and MiXCR to the public reads, then kept only in-frame beta chains. Every CDR3 protein is listed once, alongside the most common genes and DNA of its rows. In all, the sample holds about 480,000 distinct CDR3 sequences, and roughly a quarter of those were seen once. The ten top clones hold around 11% of the sample. The sequencing input was blood. Receptors originate from a woman aged 30 to 39 with Graves' ophthalmopathy.

This clonotype came up a few times. The chain recombines TRBV4-2 with TRBJ1-2, with D perhaps matching TRBD1 (6 bases). The V end lost 6 bases, the J end lost 6 bases, and 26 bases lay between the germline ends. The germline CDR1 and CDR2 sequences are LGHNA and YNFKEQ. The CDR3 has 17 amino acids. The chain's CDR3 is CASRGYLAWDNRDGYTF. In DNA, the CDR3 is TGTGCCAGCAGAGGTTACCTTGCCTGGGACAATCGGGATGGCTACACCTTC.

The chain recombines TRBV18 with TRBJ1-5; no clear D gene. CDR3 length: 13 residues. Trimming took 6 bases from V and 5 from J, leaving 11 bases between them. From germline, CDR1 is KGHSH and CDR2 LQKENI. The CDR3 is CASSLMVHQPQHF. CDR3 bases: TGTGCCAGCTCTCTCATGGTTCATCAGCCCCAGCATTTT.

This clonotype was seen repeatedly, ten times or more. This chain uses TRBV12-3 or TRBV12-4 with TRBJ1-3, with 7 bases identical to TRBD1. The CDR3 sequence is 14 residues long. With 6 bases clipped from V and 0 bases from J, the junction kept 2 bases outside the gene matches. The CDR3 protein is CASRSGGSGNTIYF. DNA of the CDR3: TGTGCCAGCAGGTCAGGGGGCTCTGGAAACACCATATATTTT.

At least ten counts were recorded for this clonotype. This rearrangement joins TRBV20-1 to TRBJ2-7; D remains ambiguous. The CDR3 runs 15 residues. Germline V CDR1 and CDR2: DFQATT, SNEGSKA (reference sequence). Trimming shortened V by 3 bases and J by 0 bases, and 15 bases separated the two germline ends. CDR3 protein: CSARATAISSYEQYF. DNA of the CDR3: TGCAGTGCTAGGGCGACGGCCATTAGCTCCTACGAGCAGTACTTC.

This clonotype was recorded a few times. This may arise from a read error, as a much more abundant clone is one base away. This rearrangement joins TRBV4-2 to TRBJ2-5; D possibly corresponds to TRBD2 (5 bases). This CDR3 region has 18 residues. Germline V CDR1 and CDR2: LGHNA, YNFKEQ. CDR3: CASSQGIVDSPTEETKYF. The DNA for the CDR3 is TGTGCCAGCAGCCAAGGGATTGTGGACTCTCCCACCGAAGAGACCAAGTACTTC.

This clonotype was recorded many times. V is TRBV7-9 and J is TRBJ1-1; D remains ambiguous. The germline CDR1 and CDR2 sequences are SEHNR and FQNEAQ (reference sequence). V lost 1 base to trimming and J lost 7 bases, with 10 bases between them. The CDR3 is 13 amino acids. In DNA form, the CDR3 reads TGTGCCAGCAGCTTAGAGGACGGTGTTGAAGCTTTCTTT. It encodes CASSLEDGVEAFF.

This clonotype came up a few times. V is TRBV7-2 and J is TRBJ1-1; D is undetermined. V gave up 5 bases and J gave up 6 bases, with 13 bases separating them. CDR3 length: 13 amino acids. Germline loops: CDR1 SGHTA, CDR2 FQGNSA. The CDR3 loop is CASSLSRQAEAFF. The CDR3 DNA reads TGTGCCAGCAGCCTTTCTCGTCAGGCTGAAGCTTTCTTT. The whole variable domain, remainder taken from reference TRBV7-2 and TRBJ1-1, is GAGVSQSPSNKVTEKGKDVELRCDPISGHTALYWYRQSLGQGLEFLIYFQGNSAPDKSGLPSDRFSAERTGGSVSTLTIQRTQQEDSAVYLCASSLSRQAEAFFGQGTRLTVV.

Ten or more counts support this clonotype. The chain joins TRBV7-9 to TRBJ2-5, with no clear D. This CDR3 has 15 residues. The germline V gene encodes CDR1 SEHNR and CDR2 FQNEAQ (reference sequence). Trimming pared 2 bases from V and 5 bases from J, leaving 15 bases between. As DNA, the CDR3 is TGTGCCAGCAGCTTACTGCTAGTTGGTCGGGAGACCCAGTACTTC. Its translation: CASSLLLVGRETQYF. The whole variable domain, filled in from reference TRBV7-9 and TRBJ2-5, reads DTGVSQNPRHKITKRGQNVTFRCDPISEHNRLYWYRQTLGQGPEFLTYFQNEAQLEKSRLLSDRFSAERPKGSFSTLEIQRTEQGDSAMYLCASSLLLVGRETQYFGPGTRLLVL.